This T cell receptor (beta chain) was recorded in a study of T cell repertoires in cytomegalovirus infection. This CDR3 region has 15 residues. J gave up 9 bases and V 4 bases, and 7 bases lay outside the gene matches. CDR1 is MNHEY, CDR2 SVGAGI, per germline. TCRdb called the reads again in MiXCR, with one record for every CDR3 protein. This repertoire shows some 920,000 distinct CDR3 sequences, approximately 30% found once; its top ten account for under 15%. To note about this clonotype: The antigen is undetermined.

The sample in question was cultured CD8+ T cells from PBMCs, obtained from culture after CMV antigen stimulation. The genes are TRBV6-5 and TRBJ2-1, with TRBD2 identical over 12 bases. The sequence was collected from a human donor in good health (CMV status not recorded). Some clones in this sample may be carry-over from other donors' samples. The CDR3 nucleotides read TGTGCCAGCAGTTGGTCTAGCGGGGGGGCCAGTGAGCAGTTCTTC. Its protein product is CASSWSSGGASEQFF.